This TCR beta chain was sequenced during a study of glioma-infiltrating T cells after dendritic cell vaccination. Study overall: Patients had newly diagnosed or recurrent glioblastoma and received dendritic cell vaccines.

TCRdb keeps only in-frame clones here, not all; method: immunoSEQ multiplex PCR. The sample gives about 92,000 clones, 65% to 90% of which show up once; approximately 14% is in the top ten. Findings and limits, study-wide: Higher pretreatment TIL content predicted longer progression-free time and survival. Higher TCR clonality did not directly relate to longer survival.

PBMC were collected before vaccination, two weeks after the third vaccination, and at progression. To note about this clone: Its antigen is still unknown.

The sequence came from a human donor with glioblastoma. This material consisted of blood, taken before dendritic cell vaccination.

The CDR3 DNA is TGTGCCAGCAGCTTGGGGCGAGAGGGGGGGAACATTCAGTACTTC. The encoded protein is CASSLGREGGNIQYF. The rearrangement joins TRBV5-4 to TRBJ2-4; tentatively, D is TRBD2 (7 bases). The germline gives CDR1 SGHNT, CDR2 YYREEE (reference sequence). V was trimmed by 0 bases and J by 7 bases, leaving 14 bases between them. The CDR3 loop spans 15 amino acids.